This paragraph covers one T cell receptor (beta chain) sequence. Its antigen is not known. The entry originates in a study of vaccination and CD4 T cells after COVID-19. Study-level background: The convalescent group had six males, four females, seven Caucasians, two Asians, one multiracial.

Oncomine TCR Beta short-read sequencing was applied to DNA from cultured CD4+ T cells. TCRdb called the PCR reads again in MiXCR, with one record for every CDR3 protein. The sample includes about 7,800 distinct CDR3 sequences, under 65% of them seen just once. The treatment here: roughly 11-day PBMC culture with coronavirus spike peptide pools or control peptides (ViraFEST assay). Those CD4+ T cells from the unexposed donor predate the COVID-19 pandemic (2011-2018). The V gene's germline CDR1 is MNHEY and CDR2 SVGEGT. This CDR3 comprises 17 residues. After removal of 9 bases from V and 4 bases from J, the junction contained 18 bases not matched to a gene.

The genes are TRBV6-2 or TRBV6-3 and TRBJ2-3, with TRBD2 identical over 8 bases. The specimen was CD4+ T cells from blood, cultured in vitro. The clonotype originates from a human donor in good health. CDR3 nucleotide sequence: TGTGCCAGTAACAGCGGGAGAGGTAGATTTATAGCAGATACGCAGTATTTT. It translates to CASNSGRGRFIADTQYF.